One and the same sample provided the 21 T cell receptor beta chains below, sequenced in a study of OX40 agonist ivuxolimab in advanced cancers. Generated by immunoSEQ multiplex PCR, the TCRdb table keeps only in-frame clones and is missing some. The data hold 30,000 to 40,000 clones, with around four fifths observed a single time. The source was CD4+ or CD8+ T cells sorted from blood, collected in a trial of the OX40 agonist ivuxolimab. Every receptor here comes from an adult with an advanced solid tumor such as melanoma, head and neck, liver or kidney cancer.

The chain links TRBV7-9 to TRBJ1-2; no definite D call. Germline V gives CDR1 SEHNR, CDR2 FQNEAQ (reference sequence). The CDR3 loop spans 13 amino acids. V was shortened by 5 bases and J by 6 bases, with 13 bases between the two germline ends. CDR3 amino acids: CASSPSNKDGYTF. The CDR3 nucleotides are TGTGCCAGCAGCCCCTCAAACAAAGATGGCTACACCTTC.

V usage is TRBV11-2 and J usage is TRBJ2-3; 13 bases map to TRBD2. V lost 5 bases, J lost 5 bases, and 10 bases stayed unmatched. The CDR3 extends over 17 amino acids. Germline CDR1 is SGHAT and CDR2 is FQNNGV. The CDR3, as DNA: TGTGCCAGCAGCGCCGGGACTAGCGGGACGTTTGGAGATACGCAGTATTTT. Encoded protein: CASSAGTSGTFGDTQYF.

The chain links TRBV27 to TRBJ2-6; no definite D call. Germline V gene data show CDR1 as MNHEY and CDR2 as SMNVEV (reference sequence). The V end was cut by 1 base, the J end by 0 bases, with 10 bases between. This CDR3 spans 17 amino acids. The CDR3, as DNA: TGTGCCAGCAGTTTATGGAATACCGTCTCTGGGGCCAACGTCCTGACTTTC. As protein: CASSLWNTVSGANVLTF.

The genes are TRBV4-3 and TRBJ2-1, with 8 bases lining up with TRBD1. Germline V lookup: CDR1 LGHNA, CDR2 YSLEER. The CDR3 is 14 residues long. The V segment lost 1 base and the J segment 8 bases; nucleotides outside the gene matches: 4. The CDR3 loop reads CASSQGQGRYEQFF. CDR3 bases: TGCGCCAGCAGCCAAGGACAGGGGAGATATGAGCAGTTCTTC.

This clone was found many times. This chain connects TRBV4-3 to TRBJ1-6; no clear D. Trimming removed 1 base at V and 10 bases at J, with 11 bases between. The germline V gene encodes CDR1 LGHNA and CDR2 YSLEER. The CDR3 has 14 amino acids. The chain's CDR3 is CASSQAGVGSPLHF. CDR3 nucleotides: TGCGCCAGCAGCCAAGCAGGAGTGGGATCACCCCTCCACTTT.

This chain links TRBV28 with TRBJ2-7; TRBD1 agrees at 10 bases. V shed 4 bases, J shed 4 bases, and the junction held 13 bases outside the gene matches. Germline V gene lookup returns CDR1 MDHEN and CDR2 SYDVKM. The CDR3 covers 17 residues. The CDR3 sequence: CASSSTGTGVFRYEQYF. The CDR3, as DNA: TGTGCCAGCAGTTCTACGGGGACAGGGGTGTTTCGATACGAGCAGTACTTC.

The chain recombines TRBV30 with TRBJ2-1, with D tentatively TRBD1 or TRBD2 (5 bases each). The CDR3 totals 12 residues. Germline CDR1 and CDR2: GTSNPN and SVGIG (reference sequence). DNA for the CDR3: TGTGCAGCCGGAAGGGACGGCAATGAGCAGTTCTTC. Its translation: CAAGRDGNEQFF. The variable domain in full, with the rest retrieved from reference TRBV30 and TRBJ2-1, is SQTIHQWPATLVQPVGSPLSLECTVEGTSNPNLYWYRQAAGRGLQLLFYSVGIGQISSEVPQNLSASRPQDRQFILSSKKLLLSDSGFYLCAAGRDGNEQFFGPGTRLTVL.

This clone was detected ten times or more. The rearrangement joins TRBV7-2 to TRBJ2-5; 10 positions match TRBD2. This CDR3 region has 15 residues. Germline loops: CDR1 SGHTA, CDR2 FQGNSA. Trimming took 4 bases from V and 1 from J; bases not matched to a gene: 3. In DNA, the CDR3 is TGTGCCAGCAGCTCCAGCGGGGGGGGCCAAGAGACCCAGTACTTC. Amino acid sequence: CASSSSGGGQETQYF.

This sequence joins TRBV29-1 and TRBJ2-7; 15 bases are shared with TRBD2. This CDR3 has 16 amino acids. V gave up 7 bases and J gave up 0 bases; unmatched junction bases: 7. Germline loops: CDR1 SQVTM, CDR2 ANQGSEA. The CDR3 sequence is CSGPGLAGGNSYEQYF. CDR3 sequence (DNA): TGCAGCGGACCGGGACTAGCGGGAGGAAACTCCTACGAGCAGTACTTC.

This chain joins TRBV7-2 and TRBJ2-5; 10 nucleotides match TRBD2. V gave up 7 bases and J gave up 5 bases; unmatched junction bases: 7. CDR3 size: 14 residues. CDR1 SGHTA and CDR2 FQGNSA come from the germline V gene. The CDR3 DNA sequence: TGTGCCAGCACCCCGACTAGCGGGCTGGAGACCCAGTACTTC. It codes for CASTPTSGLETQYF.

V gene TRBV19 combines with J gene TRBJ1-2, with D perhaps TRBD1 (6 bases). The V end was cut by 4 bases, the J end by 8 bases, with 14 bases between. From germline, CDR1 is LNHDA and CDR2 SQIVND (reference sequence). This CDR3 has 13 amino acids. Written as DNA, the CDR3 is TGTGCCAGTAGTACCCAGGGGAGACGCGGCTACACCTTC. Its protein product is CASSTQGRRGYTF.

The V gene is TRBV7-2, the J gene TRBJ1-2, with a possible D match to TRBD1 (5 bases). Germline V gene data show CDR1 as SGHTA and CDR2 as FQGNSA. V lost 3 bases and J lost 0, with 14 bases in between. This CDR3 is built from 16 residues. CDR3 protein: CASSFPPGLSNYGYTF. CDR3 bases: TGTGCCAGCAGCTTTCCGCCGGGGCTCTCTAACTATGGCTACACCTTC.

This clone was recorded only once. The J gene is TRBJ2-7, the V gene TRBV4-2; 7 bases are a match to TRBD2. J gave up 6 bases and V 5 bases, and 13 bases lay outside the gene matches. CDR3 length: 15 amino acids. Germline CDR1 and CDR2: LGHNA and YNFKEQ. CDR3 DNA: TGTGCCAGCAGCTACTTCGGGGGGAGGGATGTCGAGCAGTACTTC. Protein sequence: CASSYFGGRDVEQYF.

The chain is built from TRBV27 and TRBJ2-1; the D gene could be TRBD1 or TRBD2 (5 bases each). CDR3 length: 16 amino acids. Trimming removed 3 bases from V and 2 bases from J, with 14 bases in between. Germline V gives CDR1 MNHEY, CDR2 SMNVEV (reference sequence). CDR3 DNA sequence: TGTGCCAGCAGTTTGTCCGGGACGAACGCCTACAATGAGCAGTTCTTC. Amino acids: CASSLSGTNAYNEQFF.

The chain carries TRBV7-9 and TRBJ2-1; D gene uncertain. V was cut by 5 bases and J by 7 bases, with 18 bases left in between. The V gene's germline CDR1 is SEHNR and CDR2 FQNEAQ (reference sequence). The CDR3 is 15 amino acids. CDR3 in DNA: TGTGCCAGCAGCCCAAGCCCCTCACGTGAAAATGAGCAGTTCTTC. It yields the protein CASSPSPSRENEQFF.

This chain connects TRBV27 to TRBJ2-2; no clear D. The V gene's germline CDR1 is MNHEY and CDR2 SMNVEV (reference sequence). This CDR3 has 13 amino acids. Trimming cost V 7 bases and J 2 bases, with 8 bases left between them. The CDR3 region is CASKGRNTGELFF. CDR3 sequence (DNA): TGTGCCAGCAAAGGGCGAAACACCGGGGAGCTGTTTTTT.

CDR3 in amino acids: CASSLDSLNTEAFF. The DNA for the CDR3 is TGTGCCAGCAGCTTGGACAGCTTGAACACTGAAGCTTTCTTT. This chain uses TRBV5-6 with TRBJ1-1; D is ambiguous. Between the trimmed V and J ends, which lost 0 bases and 0 bases, there was a span of 6 bases. Germline V gene data show CDR1 as SGHDT and CDR2 as YYEEEE. The CDR3 extends over 14 amino acids.

V usage is TRBV30 and J usage is TRBJ1-2; 9 bases agree with TRBD1. CDR1 is GTSNPN, CDR2 SVGIG, per germline (reference sequence). The CDR3 covers 14 residues. V shed 0 bases, J shed 4 bases, and the junction held 3 bases outside the gene matches. Here the CDR3 DNA reads TGTGCCTGGAGTGTAGGACAGGGGCCCTATGGCTACACCTTC. Translated: CAWSVGQGPYGYTF.

The chain carries TRBV27 and TRBJ1-1; TRBD1 might be the D (6 bases). Trimming cost V 6 bases and J 2 bases, with 13 bases left between them. Germline V gene sequence: CDR1 MNHEY, CDR2 SMNVEV (reference sequence). The CDR3 is 14 amino acids. CDR3 protein: CASSVGGRNTEAFF. The DNA for the CDR3 is TGTGCCAGCAGCGTGGGGGGGCGAAACACTGAAGCTTTCTTT.

This rearrangement joins TRBV4-3 to TRBJ1-3; D is uncertain. CDR1 is LGHNA, CDR2 YSLEER, per germline. V dropped 1 base and J dropped 2 bases, with 12 bases sitting between them. The CDR3 is 16 amino acids. The CDR3 DNA is TGCGCCAGCAGCCAAGCGTCGAAAGGGACTGGAAACACCATATATTTT. Protein sequence: CASSQASKGTGNTIYF.

Comments on this clone: The junction differs from germline at one of its ends, possibly a read error. The chain employs TRBV27 and TRBJ2-5; D is possibly TRBD2 (6 bases). Germline V CDR1 and CDR2: MNHEY, SMNVEV (reference sequence). This CDR3 is built from 14 residues. CDR3 in DNA: TGTGCCAGCAGTTTATGGGGGGACCAAGGGACCCAGTACTTC. This encodes CASSLWGDQGTQYF.